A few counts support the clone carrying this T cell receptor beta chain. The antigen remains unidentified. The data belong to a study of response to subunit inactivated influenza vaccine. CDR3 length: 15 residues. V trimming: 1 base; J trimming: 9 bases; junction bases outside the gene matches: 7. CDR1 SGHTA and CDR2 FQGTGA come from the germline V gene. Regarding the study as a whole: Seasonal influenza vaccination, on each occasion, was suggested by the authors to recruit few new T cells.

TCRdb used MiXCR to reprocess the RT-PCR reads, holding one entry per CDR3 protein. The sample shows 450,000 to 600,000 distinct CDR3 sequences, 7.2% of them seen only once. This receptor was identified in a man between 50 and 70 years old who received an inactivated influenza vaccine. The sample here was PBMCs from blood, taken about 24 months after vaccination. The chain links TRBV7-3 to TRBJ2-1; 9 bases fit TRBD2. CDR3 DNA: TGTGCCAGCAGCTTAAGTCTAGCGGGAAGGCGTGAGCAGTTCTTC. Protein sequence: CASSLSLAGRREQFF.